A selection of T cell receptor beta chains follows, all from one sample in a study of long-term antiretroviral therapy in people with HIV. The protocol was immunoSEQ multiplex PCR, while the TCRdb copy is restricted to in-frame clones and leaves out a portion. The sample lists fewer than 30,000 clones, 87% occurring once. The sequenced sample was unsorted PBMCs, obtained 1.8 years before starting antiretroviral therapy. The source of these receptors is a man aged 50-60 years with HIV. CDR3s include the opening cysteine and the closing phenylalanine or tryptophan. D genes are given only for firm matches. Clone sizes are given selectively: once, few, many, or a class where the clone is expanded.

cdr3_nt: TGTGCCAGCAGCTTAGAACCGGCTAACTATGGCTACACCTTC; cdr3_aa: CASSLEPANYGYTF; d_call: NA; cdr3_length: 14; j_call: TRBJ1-2; v_call: TRBV7-3; clone_size: few
cdr3_nt: TGTGCCAGCTCACGAATGGTCGGGGACACTGAAGCTTTCTTT; cdr3_aa: CASSRMVGDTEAFF; d_call: NA; cdr3_length: 14; j_call: TRBJ1-1; v_call: TRBV18; clone_size: NA
cdr3_nt: TGTGCTAGTGGCCCAGGGACTAGCGGGAGGAGACACCAAGAGACCCAGTACTTC; cdr3_aa: CASGPGTSGRRHQETQYF; d_call: TRBD2; cdr3_length: 18; j_call: TRBJ2-5; v_call: TRBV12-5; clone_size: once
cdr3_nt: TGTGCCACCAGCAGTGCCGGGGGAACGGGGACGCAGTATTTT; cdr3_aa: CATSSAGGTGTQYF; d_call: NA; cdr3_length: 14; j_call: TRBJ2-3; v_call: TRBV15; clone_size: NA
cdr3_nt: TGTGCCAGCACCACGGGTGGAGATGGGCAGTACTTC; cdr3_aa: CASTTGGDGQYF; d_call: NA; cdr3_length: 12; j_call: TRBJ2-7; v_call: TRBV6-6; clone_size: NA
cdr3_nt: TGCGCCAGCAGCCACCCGGACAGTCAAGAGACCCAGTACTTC; cdr3_aa: CASSHPDSQETQYF; d_call: NA; cdr3_length: 14; j_call: TRBJ2-5; v_call: TRBV4-1; clone_size: NA
cdr3_nt: TGTGCCAGCAGTTTCCTTCGGCAGACGAACACCGGGGAGCTGTTTTTT; cdr3_aa: CASSFLRQTNTGELFF; d_call: NA; cdr3_length: 16; j_call: TRBJ2-2; v_call: TRBV27; clone_size: NA
cdr3_nt: TGTGCCAGCAGTTCCACAGGGTTCCCAGATACGCAGTATTTT; cdr3_aa: CASSSTGFPDTQYF; d_call: NA; cdr3_length: 14; j_call: TRBJ2-3; v_call: TRBV27; clone_size: NA
cdr3_nt: TGTGCCAGCAGGGGCAGGACAGGGGTACAGAACACTGAAGCTTTCTTT; cdr3_aa: CASRGRTGVQNTEAFF; d_call: TRBD1; cdr3_length: 16; j_call: TRBJ1-1; v_call: TRBV11-2; clone_size: NA
cdr3_nt: TGTGCCAGCAGCTCCACTAGCGGGGGGTACCAAGAGACCCAGTACTTC; cdr3_aa: CASSSTSGGYQETQYF; d_call: TRBD2; cdr3_length: 16; j_call: TRBJ2-5; v_call: TRBV5-4; clone_size: NA
cdr3_nt: TGTGCCAGCAGCGTACTCGGGACTAGTTCGTTGGGTGAGCAGTTCTTC; cdr3_aa: CASSVLGTSSLGEQFF; d_call: TRBD2; cdr3_length: 16; j_call: TRBJ2-1; v_call: TRBV9; clone_size: NA
cdr3_nt: TGTGCCAGCTCACCCTTAAGCGGCTTCAGCTCCTACGAGCAGTACTTC; cdr3_aa: CASSPLSGFSSYEQYF; d_call: NA; cdr3_length: 16; j_call: TRBJ2-7; v_call: TRBV18; clone_size: NA
cdr3_nt: TGTGCCTGGAGCTGGGGACAGGGTGAGGGCTACACCTTC; cdr3_aa: CAWSWGQGEGYTF; d_call: TRBD1; cdr3_length: 13; j_call: TRBJ1-2; v_call: TRBV30; clone_size: NA
cdr3_nt: TGCGCCAGCAGCTTACAGGGGTACGAGCAGTACTTC; cdr3_aa: CASSLQGYEQYF; d_call: TRBD1; cdr3_length: 12; j_call: TRBJ2-7; v_call: TRBV5-1; clone_size: NA
cdr3_nt: TGTGCCAGCAGCTTGGAGATGAGACTAGGCCAAGAGACCCAGTACTTC; cdr3_aa: CASSLEMRLGQETQYF; d_call: NA; cdr3_length: 16; j_call: TRBJ2-5; v_call: TRBV5-4; clone_size: NA
cdr3_nt: TGTGCCAGCAGTGCCGAGCGGGGAATAGATACGCAGTATTTT; cdr3_aa: CASSAERGIDTQYF; d_call: TRBD2; cdr3_length: 14; j_call: TRBJ2-3; v_call: TRBV25-1; clone_size: NA
cdr3_nt: TGTGCCATCGGGACTAGCGGGGCAACAGATACGCAGTATTTT; cdr3_aa: CAIGTSGATDTQYF; d_call: TRBD2; cdr3_length: 14; j_call: TRBJ2-3; v_call: TRBV28; clone_size: NA
cdr3_nt: TGCGCCAGCAGTGAAGCGGGGACAGGTGAAAAACTGTTTTTT; cdr3_aa: CASSEAGTGEKLFF; d_call: TRBD1; cdr3_length: 14; j_call: TRBJ1-4; v_call: TRBV10-1; clone_size: NA
cdr3_nt: TGCGCCAGCACCGGGACGACGGATTACAATGAGCAGTTCTTC; cdr3_aa: CASTGTTDYNEQFF; d_call: NA; cdr3_length: 14; j_call: TRBJ2-1; v_call: TRBV5-1; clone_size: NA
cdr3_nt: TGTGCCAGCAGCTACCAAGAGACCCAGTACTTC; cdr3_aa: CASSYQETQYF; d_call: NA; cdr3_length: 11; j_call: TRBJ2-5; v_call: TRBV14; clone_size: NA
cdr3_nt: TGTGCCAGCAGCTCTTGGGGACAGGGGGCAGATACGCAGTATTTT; cdr3_aa: CASSSWGQGADTQYF; d_call: TRBD1; cdr3_length: 15; j_call: TRBJ2-3; v_call: TRBV7-2; clone_size: NA
cdr3_nt: TGCGCCAGCAGCCCAGTCCCCCAGGGGGCGTTGGAGACCCAGTACTTC; cdr3_aa: CASSPVPQGALETQYF; d_call: TRBD1; cdr3_length: 16; j_call: TRBJ2-5; v_call: TRBV5-1; clone_size: once
cdr3_nt: TGCGCCAGCAGCCAGGGACAGGGTGATGGCTACACCTTC; cdr3_aa: CASSQGQGDGYTF; d_call: TRBD1; cdr3_length: 13; j_call: TRBJ1-2; v_call: TRBV4-3; clone_size: NA
cdr3_nt: TGTGCCAGCACCGGGGGGACTAGCGGGAGGCTTTACTTC; cdr3_aa: CASTGGTSGRLYF; d_call: TRBD2; cdr3_length: 13; j_call: TRBJ2-5; v_call: TRBV6-6; clone_size: once
cdr3_nt: TGTGCCAGCACCTCACCCGCGGGGACACCCTCTGGAAACACCATATATTTT; cdr3_aa: CASTSPAGTPSGNTIYF; d_call: NA; cdr3_length: 17; j_call: TRBJ1-3; v_call: TRBV28; clone_size: NA
cdr3_nt: TGTGCCAGCTCACCACCATTCCGACAGGGGTCCATAGATACGCAGTATTTT; cdr3_aa: CASSPPFRQGSIDTQYF; d_call: TRBD1; cdr3_length: 17; j_call: TRBJ2-3; v_call: TRBV18; clone_size: once
cdr3_nt: TGTGCCAGCAGTGGACAGGGTTACGACACCATATATTTT; cdr3_aa: CASSGQGYDTIYF; d_call: TRBD1; cdr3_length: 13; j_call: TRBJ1-3; v_call: TRBV2; clone_size: NA
cdr3_nt: TGTGCCAGCAGCCCCGGCACTGAAGCTTTCTTT; cdr3_aa: CASSPGTEAFF; d_call: NA; cdr3_length: 11; j_call: TRBJ1-1; v_call: TRBV7-9; clone_size: NA
cdr3_nt: TGTGCCAGCAGCCCTTTCTCGACAGTCGCCTACGAGCAGTACTTC; cdr3_aa: CASSPFSTVAYEQYF; d_call: NA; cdr3_length: 15; j_call: TRBJ2-7; v_call: TRBV6-5; clone_size: NA
cdr3_nt: TGTGCCAGCAGCGTAGCTGAGGGGGAGGTCCAAGAGACCCAGTACTTC; cdr3_aa: CASSVAEGEVQETQYF; d_call: NA; cdr3_length: 16; j_call: TRBJ2-5; v_call: TRBV9; clone_size: NA
cdr3_nt: TGCGCCAGCAGTCCCGGGACCAACTATGAGCAGTACTTC; cdr3_aa: CASSPGTNYEQYF; d_call: NA; cdr3_length: 13; j_call: TRBJ2-7; v_call: TRBV10-1; clone_size: NA
cdr3_nt: TGCAGCGTTGACGAACTAGCGGGAGGGCGACGCAATGAGCAGTTCTTC; cdr3_aa: CSVDELAGGRRNEQFF; d_call: TRBD2; cdr3_length: 16; j_call: TRBJ2-1; v_call: TRBV29-1; clone_size: NA
cdr3_nt: TGTGCCAGCAGCTCTACAGGGGGCCCGCCCTATGGCTACACCTTC; cdr3_aa: CASSSTGGPPYGYTF; d_call: TRBD1; cdr3_length: 15; j_call: TRBJ1-2; v_call: TRBV7-2; clone_size: NA
cdr3_nt: TGTGCCAGCAGTCGCCCGGGACAGGCCTTGGGGAATGAGCAGTTCTTC; cdr3_aa: CASSRPGQALGNEQFF; d_call: TRBD1; cdr3_length: 16; j_call: TRBJ2-1; v_call: TRBV27; clone_size: NA
cdr3_nt: TGTGCCAGTAGTATAATGACGGGGTACACAGATACGCAGTATTTT; cdr3_aa: CASSIMTGYTDTQYF; d_call: NA; cdr3_length: 15; j_call: TRBJ2-3; v_call: TRBV19; clone_size: NA
cdr3_nt: TGTGCCAGCAGTCCACACCGACAGCCTGAAAAACTGTTTTTT; cdr3_aa: CASSPHRQPEKLFF; d_call: NA; cdr3_length: 14; j_call: TRBJ1-4; v_call: TRBV2; clone_size: NA
cdr3_nt: TGTGCCAGCTCACCACCCTCACTAACTAGCACAGATACGCAGTATTTT; cdr3_aa: CASSPPSLTSTDTQYF; d_call: NA; cdr3_length: 16; j_call: TRBJ2-3; v_call: TRBV18; clone_size: once
cdr3_nt: TGTGCCAGTAGTAGGGGAAACCGGGGTGAAGCTTTCTTT; cdr3_aa: CASSRGNRGEAFF; d_call: NA; cdr3_length: 13; j_call: TRBJ1-1; v_call: TRBV19; clone_size: NA
cdr3_nt: TGTGCCTGGAGGGCATATGGACAGCATACCCTCTATGGCTACACCTTC; cdr3_aa: CAWRAYGQHTLYGYTF; d_call: NA; cdr3_length: 16; j_call: TRBJ1-2; v_call: TRBV30; clone_size: NA
cdr3_nt: TGCGCCAGCAGTAGGACAGGGAACTACGAGCAGTACTTC; cdr3_aa: CASSRTGNYEQYF; d_call: TRBD1; cdr3_length: 13; j_call: TRBJ2-7; v_call: TRBV10-1; clone_size: NA
cdr3_nt: TGCGCCAGCAGCCAAGATATATGGGGAGGACAGGGCGGCATATCTGGGGCCAACGTCCTGACTTTC; cdr3_aa: CASSQDIWGGQGGISGANVLTF; d_call: TRBD1; cdr3_length: 22; j_call: TRBJ2-6; v_call: TRBV4-3; clone_size: NA
cdr3_nt: TGCGCCAGCAGCCTAGTAAAAGACAGGGACACGTATGGCTACACCTTC; cdr3_aa: CASSLVKDRDTYGYTF; d_call: TRBD1; cdr3_length: 16; j_call: TRBJ1-2; v_call: TRBV4-1; clone_size: once
cdr3_nt: TGTGCCAGCAGCTTAGAGGGGACAGGGGGCCCCTACAATGAGCAGTTCTTC; cdr3_aa: CASSLEGTGGPYNEQFF; d_call: TRBD1; cdr3_length: 17; j_call: TRBJ2-1; v_call: TRBV7-6; clone_size: NA
cdr3_nt: TGCGCCAGCAGCTCCGGGGGGACACGGGAGACCCAGTACTTC; cdr3_aa: CASSSGGTRETQYF; d_call: NA; cdr3_length: 14; j_call: TRBJ2-5; v_call: TRBV5-1; clone_size: NA
cdr3_nt: TGTGCCAGCAGTCTACAGGGGGCGGATTCCCAGCATTTT; cdr3_aa: CASSLQGADSQHF; d_call: TRBD1; cdr3_length: 13; j_call: TRBJ1-5; v_call: TRBV6-1; clone_size: NA
cdr3_nt: TGCGCCAGCAGCTTGCTGGGGGGAAGCTCCTACAATGAGCAGTTCTTC; cdr3_aa: CASSLLGGSSYNEQFF; d_call: NA; cdr3_length: 16; j_call: TRBJ2-1; v_call: TRBV5-1; clone_size: NA
cdr3_nt: TGTGCCTGGAGTGTTCCTGGGGGAGCGGCAGATACGCAGTATTTT; cdr3_aa: CAWSVPGGAADTQYF; d_call: NA; cdr3_length: 15; j_call: TRBJ2-3; v_call: TRBV30; clone_size: NA
cdr3_nt: TGTGCCAGCCAGGACAGACCGAACACTGAAGCTTTCTTT; cdr3_aa: CASQDRPNTEAFF; d_call: NA; cdr3_length: 13; j_call: TRBJ1-1; v_call: TRBV5-4; clone_size: NA
cdr3_nt: TGTGCCAGCAGCTTATATGGGAAGAACACCGGGGAGCTGTTTTTT; cdr3_aa: CASSLYGKNTGELFF; d_call: NA; cdr3_length: 15; j_call: TRBJ2-2; v_call: TRBV7-9; clone_size: NA
cdr3_nt: TGTGCCAGCAGGAGGGGGCAACTAGCGGGGAATGAGCAGTTCTTC; cdr3_aa: CASRRGQLAGNEQFF; d_call: TRBD2; cdr3_length: 15; j_call: TRBJ2-1; v_call: TRBV7-2; clone_size: NA
cdr3_nt: TGTGCCTTAGCCAGGGGACTAGCACTAGAGACCCAGTACTTC; cdr3_aa: CALARGLALETQYF; d_call: TRBD2; cdr3_length: 14; j_call: TRBJ2-5; v_call: TRBV30; clone_size: once
cdr3_nt: TGTGCCAGCAGCTCGGTTCTAGCGGGGGGACACAATGAGCAGTTCTTC; cdr3_aa: CASSSVLAGGHNEQFF; d_call: TRBD2; cdr3_length: 16; j_call: TRBJ2-1; v_call: TRBV7-8; clone_size: NA
cdr3_nt: TGCGCCAGCAGCGAAGGGTTTAATGAAAAACTGTTTTTT; cdr3_aa: CASSEGFNEKLFF; d_call: NA; cdr3_length: 13; j_call: TRBJ1-4; v_call: TRBV5-1; clone_size: NA
cdr3_nt: TGCGCCAGCAGCTTCGGCGGTAATCAGCCCCAGCATTTT; cdr3_aa: CASSFGGNQPQHF; d_call: NA; cdr3_length: 13; j_call: TRBJ1-5; v_call: TRBV5-1; clone_size: NA
cdr3_nt: TGCAGCGTACGACCAGGAAACTATGGCTACACCTTC; cdr3_aa: CSVRPGNYGYTF; d_call: NA; cdr3_length: 12; j_call: TRBJ1-2; v_call: TRBV29-1; clone_size: NA